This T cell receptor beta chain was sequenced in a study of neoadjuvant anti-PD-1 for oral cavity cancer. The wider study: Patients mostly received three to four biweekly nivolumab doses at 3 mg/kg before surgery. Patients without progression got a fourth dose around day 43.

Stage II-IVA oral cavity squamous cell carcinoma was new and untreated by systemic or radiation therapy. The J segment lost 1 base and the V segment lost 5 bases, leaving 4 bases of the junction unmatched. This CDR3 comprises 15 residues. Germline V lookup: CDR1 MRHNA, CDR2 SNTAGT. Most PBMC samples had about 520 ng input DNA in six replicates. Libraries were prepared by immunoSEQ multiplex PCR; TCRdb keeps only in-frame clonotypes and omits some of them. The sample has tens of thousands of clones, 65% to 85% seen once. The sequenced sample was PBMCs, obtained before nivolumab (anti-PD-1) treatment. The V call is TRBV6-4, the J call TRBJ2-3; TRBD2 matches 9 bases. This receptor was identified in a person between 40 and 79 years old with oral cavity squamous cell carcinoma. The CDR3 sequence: CASSNIAGGTDTQYF. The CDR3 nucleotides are TGTGCCAGCAGTAACATAGCGGGGGGCACAGATACGCAGTATTTT.